This T cell receptor (beta chain) is drawn from a study of cytomegalovirus exposure and HLA in healthy donors. Germline V CDR1 and CDR2: SNHLY, FYNNEI. The CDR3 spans 14 residues. V was clipped by 6 bases and J by 4 bases, with 15 bases between them. A word on this clone: Its specificity is not known.

Findings and limits, study-wide: The classifier reportedly diagnosed cytomegalovirus status with high sensitivity and specificity.

Profiling relied on immunoSEQ multiplex PCR, and the TCRdb table lists in-frame clones only, not all of them. Of about 110,000 clones in the sample, approximately 96% were seen once. The origin of this receptor is a woman aged 18 to 35 in good health and CMV-seronegative. The sample taken for sequencing was PBMCs. This chain joins TRBV2 and TRBJ1-2; D unresolved. The CDR3 DNA sequence: TGTGCCAGCAGCGCTCAGGTGGCCGGCTATGGCTACACCTTC. It specifies CASSAQVAGYGYTF.